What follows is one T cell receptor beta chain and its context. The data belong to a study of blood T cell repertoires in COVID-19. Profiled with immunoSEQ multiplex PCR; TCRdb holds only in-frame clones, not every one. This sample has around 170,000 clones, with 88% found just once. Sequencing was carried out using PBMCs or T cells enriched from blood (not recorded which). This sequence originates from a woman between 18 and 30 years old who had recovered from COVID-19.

The CDR3 DNA is TGTGCCAGCAGCCACCGCCGAGCCAGGTACACCGGGGAGCTGTTTTTT. Protein product: CASSHRRARYTGELFF. The chain combines TRBV13 with TRBJ2-2; no clear D gene. The CDR3 consists of 16 residues. CDR1 PRHDT and CDR2 FYEKMQ come from the germline V gene (reference sequence). Trimming shortened V by 5 bases and J by 3 bases, and 16 bases separated the two germline ends.